This T cell receptor (beta chain) came from a study of blood T cell repertoires in COVID-19. At the level of the study: Sources were T cells, B-cell-depleted T cells, or PBMCs; the material itself was cDNA or gDNA.

The CDR3 spans 15 residues. CDR1 LNHDA and CDR2 SQIVND come from the germline V gene (reference sequence). Trimming removed 3 bases at V and 0 bases at J, with 11 bases between. The authors' processing: Reference gene primer amplification yielded estimated nucleated cell counts. Data came from immunoSEQ multiplex PCR; TCRdb stores just in-frame clones and leaves some out. V, J and clone size are those of that table, while D and trimming were read from the DNA. Altogether 58,000 or so clones are present, around 74% being singletons, with the ten largest covering 28%. The sequence was collected from an elderly woman with acute or convalescent COVID-19. V and J are TRBV19 and TRBJ1-2; tentative D call: TRBD1 (6 bases). The source material was peripheral blood. In DNA, the CDR3 is TGTGCCAGTAGTATTGCTCCAGGGGCTAACTATGGCTACACCTTC. This encodes CASSIAPGANYGYTF.